The 18 T cell receptor beta chains presented below share a single source sample, sequenced in a study of regulatory T cells in long-lasting Graves disease. Time point indicated: newly diagnosed GD, antithyroid drugs for less than 3 months. PBMC RNA was the source of the TCR library. Libraries of TCR beta came from iRepertoire HTBI primers plus Arm-PCR of CDR3 regions. Via MiXCR, TCRdb re-called the multiplex PCR reads, giving one row per CDR3 protein. The sample has 350,000 to 550,000 distinct CDR3 sequences, 14% to 15% seen once. Another study also made use of these data, one on T cells in Graves' hyperthyroidism and ophthalmopathy.

The sample here was peripheral blood mononuclear cells (PBMCs), taken at new diagnosis, from a patient treated with antithyroid drugs. These receptors were obtained from a woman aged 25-40 years with Graves disease.

This clonotype was picked up many times. The chain's CDR3 is CASSPPRTVSYEQYF. In DNA, the CDR3 is TGTGCCAGCAGCCCCCCCAGGACAGTATCCTACGAGCAGTACTTC. The V call is TRBV12-3 or TRBV12-4, the J call TRBJ2-7; TRBD1 might be the D (6 bases). The CDR3 covers 15 residues. V shed 6 bases and J shed 1 base, with 16 bases lying between them.

This chain connects TRBV24-1 to TRBJ1-5; no clear D. The CDR3 spans 13 residues. Germline V CDR1 and CDR2: KGHDR, SFDVKD. V was pared by 4 bases and J by 4 bases, with 7 bases between. The CDR3 DNA reads as TGTGCCACCAGTGAAATTGGGAATCAGCCCCAGCATTTT. Protein sequence: CATSEIGNQPQHF.

Only a few counts were recorded for this clonotype. The chain uses TRBV6-1 and TRBJ1-2; D is perhaps TRBD1 (6 bases). CDR3 length: 14 amino acids. V lost 6 bases and J lost 8, with 19 bases in between. Germline V gene lookup returns CDR1 MNHNS and CDR2 SASEGT. The CDR3 DNA reads as TGTGCCAGCAGCGAAATAAACAGGGTGGGCGGCTACACCTTC. Translating it yields CASSEINRVGGYTF.

The V call is TRBV9, the J call TRBJ2-2, with TRBD2 matching over 7 bases. The germline V gene has CDR1 SGDLS and CDR2 YYNGEE. The J segment lost 5 bases and the V segment lost 3 bases, leaving 13 bases of the junction unmatched. The CDR3 is 17 residues long. This chain's CDR3 is CASSAQTAGAGTGELFF. CDR3 sequence (DNA): TGTGCCAGCAGCGCCCAAACCGCGGGAGCTGGGACCGGGGAGCTGTTTTTT.

V gene TRBV6-9 combines with J gene TRBJ1-2; D is possibly TRBD1 (5 bases). CDR1 MNHGY and CDR2 SVAAGI come from the germline V gene. This CDR3 region has 13 residues. V was pared by 3 bases and J by 8 bases, with 13 bases between. CDR3 nucleotides: TGTGCCAGCAGTTACTCCCAGGGCGGAGGCTACACCTTC. It encodes CASSYSQGGGYTF.

To note about this clonotype: A read error may explain this, as a much larger clone is one base away. This chain links TRBV5-1 with TRBJ2-1, with 7 nucleotides matching TRBD1. The CDR3 extends over 16 amino acids. The germline V gene has CDR1 SGHRS and CDR2 YFSETQ. The trim removed 7 bases at V and 10 bases at J, leaving 20 bases unmatched. The CDR3 is CASRQGLGATSYEQFF. The CDR3 DNA reads as TGCGCCAGCCGACAGGGTTTGGGAGCGACCTCCTACGAGCAGTTCTTC.

This clonotype was seen just once. The chain carries TRBV2 and TRBJ2-7; either TRBD1 or TRBD2 may supply D (6 bases each). The CDR3 extends over 14 amino acids. The V and J ends lost 6 bases and 2 bases respectively, with 14 bases between them. The germline V gene encodes CDR1 SNHLY and CDR2 FYNNEI. In nucleotides, the CDR3 is TGTGCCAGCAGCGGTGACAGGACTACCTACGAGCAGTACTTC. Protein: CASSGDRTTYEQYF.

This clonotype was picked up a small number of times. This sequence joins TRBV30 and TRBJ2-5, with TRBD2 matching 7 bases. With V trimmed by 2 bases and J by 10 bases, 13 bases remained unmatched. From germline, CDR1 is GTSNPN and CDR2 SVGIG (reference sequence). The CDR3 has 14 amino acids. The chain's CDR3 is CAWSYSGGSGIQYF. CDR3 coding DNA: TGTGCCTGGAGTTACTCCGGGGGGTCGGGGATCCAGTACTTC.

This clonotype was counted at least ten times. The chain recombines TRBV2 with TRBJ2-7; a weak D match, TRBD2 (6 bases). The CDR3 consists of 14 residues. Trimming took off 7 bases at V and 7 bases at J, with 20 bases between the two ends. CDR1 SNHLY and CDR2 FYNNEI come from the germline V gene. The CDR3 DNA reads as TGTGCCAGCACATCCCGGGACTCACGAGGGGAGCAGTACTTC. Translation gives CASTSRDSRGEQYF.

The chain carries TRBV29-1 and TRBJ2-7, with 7 bases fitting TRBD2. V gave up 1 base and J gave up 2 bases; unmatched junction bases: 5. CDR1 is SQVTM and CDR2 is ANQGSEA in the germline V gene. There are 14 residues in the CDR3. The CDR3 nucleotides read TGCAGCGTTGAAGGGAGGGAGGGGCCCTACGAGCAGTACTTC. It is translated as CSVEGREGPYEQYF.

As concerns this clonotype: With a much larger clone just one base away, this may be a read error. This sequence joins TRBV20-1 and TRBJ2-3; 12 bases align to TRBD2. The DNA end is more similar to TRBJ2-7, so the J call may be wrong. Germline V lookup: CDR1 DFQATT, CDR2 SNEGSKA (reference sequence). The CDR3 has 14 amino acids. CDR3 protein: CSARETSGRHEQYF. CDR3 in DNA: TGCAGTGCTAGAGAGACTAGCGGGAGACATGAGCAGTACTTC.

This clonotype was seen more than once but under ten times. A far more abundant clone sits one base away, making this likely a read error. The chain combines TRBV6-1 with TRBJ1-2; a weak D match, TRBD1 (6 bases). The CDR3 sequence is 14 residues long. In germline, CDR1 is MNHNS, CDR2 SASEGT. Trimming removed 5 bases from V and 4 bases from J, with 14 bases in between. CDR3 sequence reads: CASSPPTGTYGYTF. CDR3 coding DNA: TGTGCCAGCAGTCCCCCCACAGGGACCTATGGCTACACCTTC.

A few counts support this clonotype. The J gene is TRBJ1-1, the V gene TRBV9; D is uncertain. V lost 2 bases to trimming and J lost 7 bases, with 18 bases between them. The CDR3 is 15 amino acids. CDR1 is SGDLS, CDR2 YYNGEE, per germline. This CDR3 reads CASSVGVWRKDEAFF. CDR3 coding DNA: TGTGCCAGCAGCGTGGGAGTCTGGAGGAAAGATGAAGCTTTCTTT.

This clonotype occurred a few times. The chain joins TRBV20-1 to TRBJ1-1; D is possibly TRBD1 (6 bases). V lost 6 bases, J lost 6 bases, and 17 bases lay in between. Germline-derived CDR1 and CDR2 are DFQATT and SNEGSKA (reference sequence). The CDR3 is 13 amino acids. CDR3 DNA: TGCAGTGCCCTTCAGGGGAGGCGGTCTGAAGCTTTCTTT. It yields the protein CSALQGRRSEAFF.

This chain connects TRBV27 to TRBJ2-1; tentative D call: TRBD1 (5 bases). Germline V gene lookup returns CDR1 MNHEY and CDR2 SMNVEV (reference sequence). The CDR3 loop spans 12 amino acids. V was cut by 6 bases and J by 6 bases, with 9 bases left in between. The DNA for the CDR3 is TGTGCCAGCAGCAAAAGGGGCAATGAGCAGTTCTTC. Translating gives CASSKRGNEQFF.

This clonotype was detected only a few times. V and J are TRBV11-3 and TRBJ2-3; 7 bases line up with TRBD1. The CDR3 spans 14 residues. Germline trimming cut 5 bases from V and 5 bases from J; bases unmatched to any gene: 7. Looked up from germline, CDR1 is SGHNT and CDR2 is YENEEA. The CDR3, as DNA: TGTGCCAGCAGCCCCGGGACAGCTCAAGATACGCAGTATTTT. Its translation is CASSPGTAQDTQYF.

About this clonotype: A much larger clone lies a single base off, so this may be a read error. The chain recombines TRBV6-1 with TRBJ1-5, with a possible D match to TRBD1 (5 bases). This CDR3 spans 15 amino acids. V lost 6 bases, J lost 1 base, and 13 bases lay in between. The V gene's germline CDR1 is MNHNS and CDR2 SASEGT. The CDR3 DNA sequence: TGTGCCAGCAGGGTCGGCAGGGCAAGCAATCAGCCCCAGCATTTT. Its protein is CASRVGRASNQPQHF.

This clonotype was picked up many times. The genes are TRBV28 and TRBJ2-7, with 10 bases matching TRBD1. Germline V gives CDR1 MDHEN, CDR2 SYDVKM. The V segment lost 6 bases and the J segment 4 bases; nucleotides outside the gene matches: 6. The CDR3 totals 14 residues. The CDR3 DNA follows: TGTGCCAGCAGCTTTGGACAGGGGGGATACGAGCAGTACTTC. This gives the protein CASSFGQGGYEQYF.